The TCR beta chain described here comes from a study of CD8+ T cells in alopecia areata. About the study: Those treated were given oral tofacitinib at 5 to 10 mg twice daily. Tofacitinib ran for 6 to 18 months before 6 months off drug.

Extraction of RNA preceded its reverse transcription into cDNA, which served as the sequencing template. Produced via immunoSEQ multiplex PCR; TCRdb's table is partial and in-frame only. This table has 45,000 to 70,000 clones, almost 97% appearing once. Remarks on this clone: Its antigen is still unknown.

Per the germline V gene, CDR1 is LNHNV and CDR2 is YYDKDF (reference sequence). CDR3 length: 15 amino acids. Trimming took off 0 bases at V and 5 bases at J, with 13 bases between the two ends. General study points: TCRs were shared less clearly across patients than in mice, possibly for HLA-related reasons. Clonality exceeded that of normal scalp in lesional scalp, most notably in alopecia totalis/universalis.

The V and J genes are TRBV15 and TRBJ2-5, with D hard to call. This sequence originates from a human donor with alopecia areata. This sample comprised CD8+ T cells sorted from blood, obtained at week 0. CDR3 protein: CATSRDRTVAETQYF. CDR3 sequence (DNA): TGTGCCACCAGCAGAGATAGGACGGTTGCGGAGACCCAGTACTTC.